Listed below are T cell receptor beta chains from one sample, sequenced in a study of T cells in localized non-small cell lung cancer. TCRdb's table, derived via immunoSEQ multiplex PCR, lists solely in-frame clones and lacks some. The sample lists some 13,000 clones, about 86% seen once, with 15% to 20% in the top ten. The source was peripheral blood, collected before any cancer treatment. The receptors come from a male donor at least 60 years old with stage I lung adenocarcinoma. Each CDR3 is given without its conserved first and last residue. Each record gives: J gene, V gene, CDR3 protein.

j_call: TRBJ2-3
v_call: TRBV7-3
cdr3_aa: ASSPSRAGTDTQY

j_call: TRBJ1-1
v_call: TRBV7-2
cdr3_aa: ASSTQGNTEAF

j_call: TRBJ1-5
v_call: TRBV19
cdr3_aa: ASRPRDRGAYQPQH

j_call: TRBJ2-1
v_call: TRBV11-1
cdr3_aa: ASRNFNEQF

j_call: TRBJ2-5
v_call: TRBV2
cdr3_aa: ASSGSSGETQY

j_call: TRBJ1-1
v_call: TRBV30
cdr3_aa: AWSSGGLNTEAF

j_call: TRBJ2-1
v_call: TRBV29-1
cdr3_aa: SARDLDHNEQF

j_call: TRBJ1-5
v_call: TRBV19
cdr3_aa: ASSMDRGSNQPQH

j_call: TRBJ2-7
v_call: TRBV14
cdr3_aa: ASSQGTGLAGGSYLEQY

j_call: TRBJ1-5
v_call: TRBV6-1
cdr3_aa: ASSEAGGQH

j_call: TRBJ2-7
v_call: TRBV7-3
cdr3_aa: ASSLGLAGVGEQY

j_call: TRBJ2-2
v_call: TRBV11-2
cdr3_aa: ASRSAGAGELF

j_call: NA
v_call: TRBV6-1
cdr3_aa: ASNIGQPGAYEQY

j_call: TRBJ1-4
v_call: TRBV7-9
cdr3_aa: ASSLGRGREKLF

j_call: TRBJ1-2
v_call: TRBV28
cdr3_aa: ASSSLQGNGYT

j_call: TRBJ1-1
v_call: TRBV28
cdr3_aa: ASSRGGITEAF

j_call: TRBJ2-2
v_call: TRBV7-7
cdr3_aa: ASSLGHGTGELF

j_call: TRBJ1-1
v_call: TRBV4-3
cdr3_aa: ASSQGPGGAEAF

j_call: TRBJ2-5
v_call: TRBV5-1
cdr3_aa: ASSRGQGGLEDETQY

j_call: TRBJ2-1
v_call: TRBV9
cdr3_aa: ASSVAASGRGEQF

j_call: TRBJ2-4
v_call: TRBV28
cdr3_aa: ASRRGTSGTTRAIQY

j_call: TRBJ2-1
v_call: TRBV5-1
cdr3_aa: ASSASREDDNEQF

j_call: TRBJ1-5
v_call: TRBV7-9
cdr3_aa: ASSFHGGGQGPQH

j_call: TRBJ2-3
v_call: TRBV18
cdr3_aa: ASSPPGTSGRDTQY

j_call: TRBJ2-4
v_call: TRBV27
cdr3_aa: ASSSSGGWY

j_call: TRBJ1-5
v_call: TRBV2
cdr3_aa: ASGGQVNQPQH

j_call: TRBJ2-1
v_call: TRBV18
cdr3_aa: ASRRGSGSNNEQF

j_call: TRBJ2-1
v_call: TRBV4-1
cdr3_aa: ASSQVAGLTSGSRNEQF

j_call: TRBJ2-1
v_call: TRBV2
cdr3_aa: ASSPERRSSYNEQF

j_call: TRBJ2-7
v_call: TRBV7-6
cdr3_aa: ASSPDRVSGEQY

j_call: TRBJ1-1
v_call: TRBV5-1
cdr3_aa: ASSFGTANTEAF

j_call: TRBJ1-2
v_call: TRBV27
cdr3_aa: ASSPDRGYGYGYT

j_call: TRBJ1-5
v_call: TRBV4-1
cdr3_aa: ASSQDSVRVGFQH

j_call: TRBJ2-1
v_call: TRBV27
cdr3_aa: ASSYGTPSYNEQF

j_call: TRBJ2-3
v_call: TRBV7-8
cdr3_aa: ASSLEVLDTQY